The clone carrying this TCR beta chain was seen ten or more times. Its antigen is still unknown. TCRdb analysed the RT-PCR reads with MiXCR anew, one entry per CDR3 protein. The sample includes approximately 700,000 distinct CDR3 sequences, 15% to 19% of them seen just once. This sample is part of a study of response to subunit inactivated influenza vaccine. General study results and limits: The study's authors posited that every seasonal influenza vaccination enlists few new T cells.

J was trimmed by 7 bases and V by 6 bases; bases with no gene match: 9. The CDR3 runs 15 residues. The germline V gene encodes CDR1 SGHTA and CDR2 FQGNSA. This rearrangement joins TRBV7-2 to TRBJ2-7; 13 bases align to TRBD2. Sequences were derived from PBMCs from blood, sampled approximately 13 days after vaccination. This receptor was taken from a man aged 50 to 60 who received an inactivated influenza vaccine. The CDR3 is CASRLLAGGPIEQYF. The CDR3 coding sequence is TGTGCCAGCAGATTACTAGCGGGAGGGCCGATTGAGCAGTACTTC.